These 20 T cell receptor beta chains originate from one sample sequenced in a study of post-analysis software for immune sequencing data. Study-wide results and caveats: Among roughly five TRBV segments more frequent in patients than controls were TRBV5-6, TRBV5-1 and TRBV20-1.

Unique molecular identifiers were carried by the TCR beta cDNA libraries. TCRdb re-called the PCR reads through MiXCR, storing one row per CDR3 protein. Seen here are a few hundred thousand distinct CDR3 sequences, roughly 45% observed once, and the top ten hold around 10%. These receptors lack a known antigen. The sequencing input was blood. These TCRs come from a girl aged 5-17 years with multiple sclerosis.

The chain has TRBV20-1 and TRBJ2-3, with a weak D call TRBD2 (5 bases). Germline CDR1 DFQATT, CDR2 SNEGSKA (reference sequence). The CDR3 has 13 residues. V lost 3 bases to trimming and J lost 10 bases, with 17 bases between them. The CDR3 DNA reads TGCAGTGCTAGCCTGGACGCCCAAGCGGCGCAGTATTTT. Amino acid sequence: CSASLDAQAAQYF.

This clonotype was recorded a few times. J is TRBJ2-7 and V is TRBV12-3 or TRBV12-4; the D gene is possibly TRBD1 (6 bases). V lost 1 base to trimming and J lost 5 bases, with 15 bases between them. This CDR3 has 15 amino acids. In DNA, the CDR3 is TGTGCCAGCAGTTTAGACAGGGCACCTGGGAACGAGCAGTACTTC. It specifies CASSLDRAPGNEQYF.

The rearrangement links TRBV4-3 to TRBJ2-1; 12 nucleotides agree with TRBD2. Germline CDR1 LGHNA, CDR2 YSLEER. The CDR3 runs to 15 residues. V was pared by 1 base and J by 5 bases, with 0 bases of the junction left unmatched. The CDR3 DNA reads TGCGCCAGCAGCCAAGGACTAGCGGGAGACAATGAGCAGTTCTTC. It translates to CASSQGLAGDNEQFF.

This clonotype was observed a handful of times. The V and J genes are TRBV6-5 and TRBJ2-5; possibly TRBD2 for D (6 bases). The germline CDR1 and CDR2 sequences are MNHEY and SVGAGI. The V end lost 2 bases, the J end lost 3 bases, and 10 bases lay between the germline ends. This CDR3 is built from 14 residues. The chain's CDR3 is CASSYGGREETQYF. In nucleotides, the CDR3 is TGTGCCAGCAGTTACGGAGGGAGAGAAGAGACCCAGTACTTC.

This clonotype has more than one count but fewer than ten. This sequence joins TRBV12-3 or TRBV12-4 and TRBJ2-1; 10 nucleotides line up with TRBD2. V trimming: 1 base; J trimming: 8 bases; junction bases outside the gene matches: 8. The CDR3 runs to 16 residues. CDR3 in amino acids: CASSLELLAGVDEQFF. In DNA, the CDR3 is TGTGCCAGCAGTTTAGAGCTCCTAGCGGGAGTCGATGAGCAGTTCTTC.

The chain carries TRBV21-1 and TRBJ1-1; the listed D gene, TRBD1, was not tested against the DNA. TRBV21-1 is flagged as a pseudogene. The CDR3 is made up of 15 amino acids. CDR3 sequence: CASSRRTVRDTEAFF. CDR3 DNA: TGTGCCAGCAGCAGGAGGACAGTTAGGGACACTGAAGCTTTCTTT.

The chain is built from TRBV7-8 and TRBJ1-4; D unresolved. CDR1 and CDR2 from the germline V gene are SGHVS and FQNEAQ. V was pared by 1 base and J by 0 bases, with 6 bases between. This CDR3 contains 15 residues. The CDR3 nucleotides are TGTGCCAGCAGCTTAGTGGTTGCAACTAATGAAAAACTGTTTTTT. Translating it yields CASSLVVATNEKLFF.

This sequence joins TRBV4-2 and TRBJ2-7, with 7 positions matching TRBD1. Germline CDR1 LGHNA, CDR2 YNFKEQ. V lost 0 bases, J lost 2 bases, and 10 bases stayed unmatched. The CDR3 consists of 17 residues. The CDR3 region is CASSQDFRGHRPYEQYF. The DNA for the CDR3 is TGTGCCAGCAGCCAAGATTTTAGGGGGCATAGACCCTACGAGCAGTACTTC.

CDR3 amino acids: CASSVGTPDSGDAQNGEQYF. The CDR3 DNA reads as TGTGCCAGCAGTGTAGGAACTCCGGACTCCGGGGACGCCCAAAACGGCGAGCAGTACTTC. The chain employs TRBV25-1 and TRBJ2-7; tentatively, D is TRBD1 or TRBD2 (5 bases each). The CDR3 is 20 residues long. Trimming took 4 bases from V and 6 from J, leaving 34 bases between them. Germline loops: CDR1 MGHDK, CDR2 SYGVNS.

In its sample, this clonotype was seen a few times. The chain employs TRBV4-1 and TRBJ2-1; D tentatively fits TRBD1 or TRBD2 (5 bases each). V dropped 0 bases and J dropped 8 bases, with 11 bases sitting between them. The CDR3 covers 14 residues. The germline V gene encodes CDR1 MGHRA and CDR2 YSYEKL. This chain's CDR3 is CASSQDIGADEQFF. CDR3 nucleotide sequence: TGCGCCAGCAGCCAAGATATCGGGGCGGATGAGCAGTTCTTC.

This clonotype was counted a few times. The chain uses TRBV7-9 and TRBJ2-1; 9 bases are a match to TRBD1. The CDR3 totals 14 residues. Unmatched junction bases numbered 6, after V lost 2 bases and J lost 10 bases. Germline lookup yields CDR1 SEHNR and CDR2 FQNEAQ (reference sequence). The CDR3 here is CASSLSDRGGEQFF. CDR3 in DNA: TGTGCCAGCAGCTTATCGGACAGGGGTGGAGAGCAGTTCTTC.

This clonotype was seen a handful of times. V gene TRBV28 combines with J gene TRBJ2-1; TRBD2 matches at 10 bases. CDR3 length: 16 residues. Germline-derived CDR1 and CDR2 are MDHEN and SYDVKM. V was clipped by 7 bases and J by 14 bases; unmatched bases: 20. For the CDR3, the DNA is TGTGCCAGCACGTCGGGTAGCGGGAGGACCTCACCAGAGGAGTTCTTC. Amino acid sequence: CASTSGSGRTSPEEFF.

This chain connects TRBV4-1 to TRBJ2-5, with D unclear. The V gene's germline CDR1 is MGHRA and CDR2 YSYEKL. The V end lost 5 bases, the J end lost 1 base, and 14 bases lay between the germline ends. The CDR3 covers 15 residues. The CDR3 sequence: CASSYTDISQETQYF. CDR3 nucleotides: TGCGCCAGCAGCTATACAGACATTTCCCAAGAGACCCAGTACTTC.

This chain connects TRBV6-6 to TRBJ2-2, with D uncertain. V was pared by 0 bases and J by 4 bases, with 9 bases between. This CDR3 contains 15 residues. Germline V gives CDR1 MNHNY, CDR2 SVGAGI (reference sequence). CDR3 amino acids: CASSYSMGSTGELFF. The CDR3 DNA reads TGTGCCAGCAGTTACTCGATGGGGTCCACCGGGGAGCTGTTTTTT.

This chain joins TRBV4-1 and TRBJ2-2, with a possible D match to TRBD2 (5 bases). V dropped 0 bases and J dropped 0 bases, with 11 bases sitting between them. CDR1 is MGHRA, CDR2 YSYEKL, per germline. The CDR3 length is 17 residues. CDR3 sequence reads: CASSQDRGRSNTGELFF. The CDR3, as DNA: TGCGCCAGCAGCCAAGATAGAGGGAGATCGAACACCGGGGAGCTGTTTTTT.

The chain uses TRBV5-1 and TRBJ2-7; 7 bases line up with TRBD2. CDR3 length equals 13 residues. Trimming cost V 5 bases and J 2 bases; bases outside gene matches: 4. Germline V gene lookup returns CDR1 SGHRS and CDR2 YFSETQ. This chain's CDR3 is CASSSGRTYEQYF. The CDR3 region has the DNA TGCGCCAGCAGTAGCGGGCGGACCTACGAGCAGTACTTC. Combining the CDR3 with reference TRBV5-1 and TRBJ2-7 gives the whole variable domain KAGVTQTPRYLIKTRGQQVTLSCSPISGHRSVSWYQQTPGQGLQFLFEYFSETQRNKGNFPGRFSGRQFSNSRSEMNVSTLELGDSALYLCASSSGRTYEQYFGPGTRLTVT.

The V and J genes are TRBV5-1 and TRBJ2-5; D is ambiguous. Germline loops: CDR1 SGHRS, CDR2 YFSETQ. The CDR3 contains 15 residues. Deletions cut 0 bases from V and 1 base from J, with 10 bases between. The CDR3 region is CASSLDVGFQETQYF. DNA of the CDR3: TGCGCCAGCAGCTTGGATGTAGGGTTCCAAGAGACCCAGTACTTC.

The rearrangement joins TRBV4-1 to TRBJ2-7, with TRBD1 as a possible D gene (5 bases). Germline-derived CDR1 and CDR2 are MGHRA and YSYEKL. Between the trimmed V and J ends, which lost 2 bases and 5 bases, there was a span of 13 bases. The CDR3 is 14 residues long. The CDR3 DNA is TGCGCCAGCAGCCAAAAGGGGAACGTGGACGAGCAGTACTTC. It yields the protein CASSQKGNVDEQYF.

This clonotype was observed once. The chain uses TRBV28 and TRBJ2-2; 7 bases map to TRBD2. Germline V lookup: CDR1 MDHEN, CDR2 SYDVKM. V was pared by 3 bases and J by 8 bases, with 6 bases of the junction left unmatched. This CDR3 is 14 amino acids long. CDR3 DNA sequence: TGTGCCAGCAGTTTCCTGACTAGCCCAGGGGAGCTGTTTTTT. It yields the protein CASSFLTSPGELFF.

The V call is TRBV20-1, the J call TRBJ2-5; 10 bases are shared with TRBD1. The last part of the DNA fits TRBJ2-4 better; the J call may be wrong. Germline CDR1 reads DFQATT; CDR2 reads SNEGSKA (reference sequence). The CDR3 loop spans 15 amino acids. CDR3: CSASPRDRGWDIQYF. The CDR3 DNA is TGCAGTGCTAGCCCCCGGGACAGGGGATGGGACATTCAGTACTTC.